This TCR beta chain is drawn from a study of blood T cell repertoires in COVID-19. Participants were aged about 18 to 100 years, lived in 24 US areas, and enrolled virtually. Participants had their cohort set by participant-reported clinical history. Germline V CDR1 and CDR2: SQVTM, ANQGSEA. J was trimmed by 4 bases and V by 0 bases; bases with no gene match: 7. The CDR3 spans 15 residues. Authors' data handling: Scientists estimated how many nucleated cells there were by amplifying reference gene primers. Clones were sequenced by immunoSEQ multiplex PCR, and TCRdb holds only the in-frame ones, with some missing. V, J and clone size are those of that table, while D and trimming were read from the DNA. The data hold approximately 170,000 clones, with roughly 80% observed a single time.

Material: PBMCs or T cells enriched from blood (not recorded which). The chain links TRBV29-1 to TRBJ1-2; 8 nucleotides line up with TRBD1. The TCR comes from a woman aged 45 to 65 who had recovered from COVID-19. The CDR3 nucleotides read TGCAGCGTTGAAGATAGAATCAGGGGGCCCTATGGCTACACCTTC. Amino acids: CSVEDRIRGPYGYTF.